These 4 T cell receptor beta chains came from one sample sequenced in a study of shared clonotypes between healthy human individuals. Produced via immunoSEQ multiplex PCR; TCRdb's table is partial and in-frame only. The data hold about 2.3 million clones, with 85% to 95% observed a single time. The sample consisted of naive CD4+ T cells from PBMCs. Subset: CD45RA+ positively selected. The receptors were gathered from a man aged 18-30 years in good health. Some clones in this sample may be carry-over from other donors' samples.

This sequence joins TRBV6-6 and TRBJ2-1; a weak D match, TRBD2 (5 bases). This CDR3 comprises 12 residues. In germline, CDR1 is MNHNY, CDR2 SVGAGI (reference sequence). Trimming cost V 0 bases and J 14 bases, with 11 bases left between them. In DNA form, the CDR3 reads TGTGCCAGCAGTTACTCGAGGGAGTCCGAGTTCTTC. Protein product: CASSYSRESEFF.

The CDR3 bases are TGTGCCAGCAGCGTAGGGGTCTACCCAGATACGCAGTATTTT. It specifies CASSVGVYPDTQYF. This chain uses TRBV7-2 with TRBJ2-3; D possibly corresponds to TRBD1 (5 bases). The CDR3 contains 14 residues. Deletions cut 5 bases from V and 4 bases from J, with 13 bases between. Germline CDR1 reads SGHTA; CDR2 reads FQGNSA.

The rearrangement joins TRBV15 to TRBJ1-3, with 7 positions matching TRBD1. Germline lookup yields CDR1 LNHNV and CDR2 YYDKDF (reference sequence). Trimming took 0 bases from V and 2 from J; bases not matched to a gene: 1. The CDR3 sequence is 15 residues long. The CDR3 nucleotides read TGTGCCACCAGCAGAGAGGGGACAGCTGGAAACACCATATATTTT. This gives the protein CATSREGTAGNTIYF.

The CDR3 DNA follows: TGTGCCAGCAGCAGGGGGGTGGCTAGCGGCTCTAGCACAGATACGCAGTATTTT. It codes for CASSRGVASGSSTDTQYF. This chain uses TRBV4-2 with TRBJ2-3; D might be TRBD2 (7 bases). This CDR3 spans 18 amino acids. With 5 bases removed from V and 0 bases from J, the gap between germline ends came to 21 bases. The germline V gene has CDR1 LGHNA and CDR2 YNFKEQ.